A single sample is the source of the 8 T cell receptor beta chains below, sequenced in a study of blood T cell repertoires in COVID-19. The repertoire was sequenced with immunoSEQ multiplex PCR; TCRdb's copy has only in-frame clones and lacks some. The data show around 260,000 clones, around four fifths seen once. The sequenced sample consisted of peripheral blood. The receptors were gathered from a man aged 60-69 years who had recovered from COVID-19.

The chain uses TRBV6-5 and TRBJ2-2; unclear D gene. The CDR3 has 14 residues. Germline V gives CDR1 MNHEY, CDR2 SVGAGI. Trimming took off 8 bases at V and 11 bases at J, with 21 bases between the two ends. The DNA of the CDR3 is TGTGCCAGCGGCGTGTCCTGGGCCTTGCGAGAGCTGTTTTTT. This sequence encodes CASGVSWALRELFF.

The chain links TRBV19 to TRBJ2-1, with 10 positions matching TRBD2. Trimming at V came to 3 bases and at J to 6 bases, leaving 17 bases not matched to a gene. Germline V gene sequence: CDR1 LNHDA, CDR2 SQIVND (reference sequence). The CDR3 contains 19 residues. Written as DNA, the CDR3 is TGTGCCAGTAGTATGGAGGTGTGGACTAGCGGAGGGTGGGGCAATGAGCAGTTCTTC. This gives the protein CASSMEVWTSGGWGNEQFF.

The chain links TRBV29-1 to TRBJ1-4; tentatively, D is TRBD1 (6 bases). Germline V gene lookup returns CDR1 SQVTM and CDR2 ANQGSEA. V was clipped by 7 bases and J by 7 bases, with 16 bases between them. CDR3 length equals 13 residues. CDR3: CSAKTGRGEKLFF. The CDR3, as DNA: TGCAGCGCTAAGACAGGACGAGGTGAAAAACTGTTTTTT.

The chain recombines TRBV5-1 with TRBJ2-7; a possible D gene is TRBD1 (6 bases). The length of the CDR3 is 15 residues. Deletions cut 0 bases from V and 0 bases from J, with 10 bases between. Per the germline V gene, CDR1 is SGHRS and CDR2 is YFSETQ. The CDR3 DNA sequence: TGCGCCAGCAGCTTGGGGGCAGGGGTCTCCTACGAGCAGTACTTC. Encoded protein: CASSLGAGVSYEQYF.

This rearrangement joins TRBV19 to TRBJ1-3; no clear D gene. In germline, CDR1 is LNHDA, CDR2 SQIVND (reference sequence). The CDR3 spans 16 residues. V was trimmed by 0 bases and J by 0 bases, leaving 9 bases between them. CDR3 nucleotides: TGTGCCAGTAGTATAGATCTTACCGGCTCTGGAAACACCATATATTTT. Amino acid sequence: CASSIDLTGSGNTIYF.

V usage is TRBV4-1 and J usage is TRBJ2-1; D is ambiguous. Trimming shortened V by 3 bases and J by 2 bases, and 20 bases separated the two germline ends. The CDR3 totals 18 residues. Germline V gene sequence: CDR1 MGHRA, CDR2 YSYEKL. The CDR3 is CASSHLPGLVGAYNEQFF. DNA of the CDR3: TGCGCCAGCAGCCATCTGCCCGGGTTGGTAGGAGCCTACAATGAGCAGTTCTTC.

The chain combines TRBV7-8 with TRBJ2-1, with unresolved D. The CDR3 has 14 residues. In germline, CDR1 is SGHVS, CDR2 FQNEAQ. The V end lost 1 base, the J end lost 7 bases, and 11 bases lay between the germline ends. CDR3 loop: CASSLGARRNEQFF. In nucleotides, the CDR3 is TGTGCCAGCAGCTTAGGAGCACGTAGAAATGAGCAGTTCTTC.

The genes are TRBV6-6 and TRBJ2-7; D possibly corresponds to TRBD1 (6 bases). V gave up 6 bases and J gave up 3 bases, with 18 bases separating them. The CDR3 covers 15 residues. Germline V lookup: CDR1 MNHNY, CDR2 SVGAGI (reference sequence). The CDR3 DNA is TGTGCCAGCAGAGAAGGACAGCTTGGGGACTACGAGCAGTACTTC. This gives the protein CASREGQLGDYEQYF.